This T cell receptor beta chain was documented in a study of follicular helper T cells after annual influenza vaccination. Study-wide findings and caveats: ICOS+CD38+ cTfh clonality tracked population frequency, and its change tracked circulating plasmablast change.

The repertoire was sequenced with immunoSEQ multiplex PCR; TCRdb's copy has only in-frame clones and lacks some. The data hold 13,000 to 15,000 clones, with roughly 74% observed a single time. J lost 3 bases, V lost 2 bases, and 0 bases had no gene match. This CDR3 contains 13 residues. Germline assignment: CDR1 MNHNS and CDR2 SASEGT. Concerning this clone: Its antigen is undetermined.

Time point of the sample: 2015-2016 season, pre-vaccination. This receptor was identified in an adult who received the influenza vaccine. The source material was CXCR5- memory CD4+ T cells sorted from blood, sampled on the day of influenza vaccination. This sequence joins TRBV6-1 and TRBJ1-2; 7 nucleotides align to TRBD1. This CDR3 reads CASSEQGDYGYTF. In nucleotides, the CDR3 is TGTGCCAGCAGTGAACAGGGGGACTATGGCTACACCTTC.